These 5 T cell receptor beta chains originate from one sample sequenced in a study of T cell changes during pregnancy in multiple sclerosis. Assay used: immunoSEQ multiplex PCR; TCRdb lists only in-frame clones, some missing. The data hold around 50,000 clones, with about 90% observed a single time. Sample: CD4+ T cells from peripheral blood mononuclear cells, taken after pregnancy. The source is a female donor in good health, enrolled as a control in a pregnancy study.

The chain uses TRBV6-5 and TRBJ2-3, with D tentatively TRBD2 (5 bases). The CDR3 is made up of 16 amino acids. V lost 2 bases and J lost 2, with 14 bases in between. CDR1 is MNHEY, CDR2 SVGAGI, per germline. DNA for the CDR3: TGTGCCAGCAGTTACACGAGGAGACGGGACACAGATACGCAGTATTTT. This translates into CASSYTRRRDTDTQYF.

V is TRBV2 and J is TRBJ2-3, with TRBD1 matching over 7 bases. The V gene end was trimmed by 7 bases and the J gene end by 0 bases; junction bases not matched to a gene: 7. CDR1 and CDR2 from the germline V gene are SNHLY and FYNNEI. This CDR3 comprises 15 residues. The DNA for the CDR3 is TGTGCCAGCATGCGACAGGGCACTAGCACAGATACGCAGTATTTT. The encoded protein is CASMRQGTSTDTQYF. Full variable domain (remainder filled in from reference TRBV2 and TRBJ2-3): EPEVTQTPSHQVTQMGQEVILRCVPISNHLYFYWYRQILGQKVEFLVSFYNNEISEKSEIFDDQFSVERPDGSNFTLKIRSTKLEDSAMYFCASMRQGTSTDTQYFGPGTRLTVL.

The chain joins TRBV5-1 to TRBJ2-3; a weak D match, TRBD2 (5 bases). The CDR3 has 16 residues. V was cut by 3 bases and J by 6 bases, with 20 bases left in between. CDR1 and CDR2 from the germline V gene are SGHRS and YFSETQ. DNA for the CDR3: TGCGCCAGCAGCTGGCGCCAGCGGCCCTCCGGGGATACGCAGTATTTT. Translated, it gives CASSWRQRPSGDTQYF.

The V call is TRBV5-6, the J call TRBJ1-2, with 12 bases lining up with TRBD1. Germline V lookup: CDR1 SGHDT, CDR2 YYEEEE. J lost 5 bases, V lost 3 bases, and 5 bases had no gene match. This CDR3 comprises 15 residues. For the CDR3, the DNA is TGTGCCAGCAGCTCGGGACAGGGGGCTCGGTATGGCTACACCTTC. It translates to CASSSGQGARYGYTF.

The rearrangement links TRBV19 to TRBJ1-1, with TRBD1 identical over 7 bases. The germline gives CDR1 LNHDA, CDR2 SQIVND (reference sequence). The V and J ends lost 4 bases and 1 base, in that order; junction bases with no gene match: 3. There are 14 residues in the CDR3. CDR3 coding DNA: TGTGCCAGTAGTAGTCGGGACAGGAACACTGAAGCTTTCTTT. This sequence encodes CASSSRDRNTEAFF.